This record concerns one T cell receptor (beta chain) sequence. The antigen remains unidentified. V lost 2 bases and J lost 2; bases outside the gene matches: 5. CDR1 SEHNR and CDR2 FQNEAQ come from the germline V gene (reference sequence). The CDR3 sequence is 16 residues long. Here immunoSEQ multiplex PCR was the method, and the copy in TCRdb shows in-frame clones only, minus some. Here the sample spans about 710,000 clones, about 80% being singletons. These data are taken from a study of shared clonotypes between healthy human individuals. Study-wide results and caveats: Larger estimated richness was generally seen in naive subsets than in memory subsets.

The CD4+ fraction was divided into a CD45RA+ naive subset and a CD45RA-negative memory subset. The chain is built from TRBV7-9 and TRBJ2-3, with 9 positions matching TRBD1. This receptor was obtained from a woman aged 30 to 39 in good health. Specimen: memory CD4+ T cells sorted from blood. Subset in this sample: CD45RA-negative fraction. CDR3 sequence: CASSLFGTGITDTQYF. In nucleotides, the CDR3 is TGTGCCAGCAGCTTATTCGGGACAGGGATCACAGATACGCAGTATTTT. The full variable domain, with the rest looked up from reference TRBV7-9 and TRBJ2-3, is DTGVSQNPRHKITKRGQNVTFRCDPISEHNRLYWYRQTLGQGPEFLTYFQNEAQLEKSRLLSDRFSAERPKGSFSTLEIQRTEQGDSAMYLCASSLFGTGITDTQYFGPGTRLTVL.